These T cell receptor beta chains were read from a single sample in a study of T cell repertoires in cytomegalovirus infection. No antigens are known for them. Each CDR3 protein is one row after TCRdb ran MiXCR on the reads. The sample shows under 200,000 distinct CDR3 sequences, about 20% of them seen only once. The sample here was CD8+ T cells from cultured PBMCs, taken from culture after CMV antigen stimulation. These receptors all come from a human donor in good health (CMV status not recorded). Some clones in this sample may be carry-over from other donors' samples. CDR3s include the opening cysteine and the closing phenylalanine or tryptophan. D genes are given only for firm matches. Rows may omit the clone size; those that give it use once, few, many or a size class.

v_gene	j_gene	abundance	d_gene	CDR3aa	CDR3nt
TRBV6-1	TRBJ2-1	.	TRBD1	CASSEDVGQGNNEQFF	TGTGCCAGCAGTGAAGATGTGGGACAGGGTAACAATGAGCAGTTCTTC
TRBV7-6	TRBJ2-7	few	.	CASSSLDYEQYF	TGTGCCAGCAGCTCCCTAGACTACGAGCAGTACTTC
TRBV12-3/TRBV12-4	TRBJ1-2	few	.	CASSIRTADGYTF	TGTGCCAGCAGTATAAGGACAGCGGATGGCTACACCTTC
TRBV4-1	TRBJ2-7	.	.	CASSQDPVGTYEQYF	TGCGCCAGCAGCCAAGATCCGGTGGGAACCTACGAGCAGTACTTC
TRBV2	TRBJ2-3	few	TRBD2	CASSGLAGELDTQYF	TGTGCCAGCAGTGGACTAGCGGGGGAGTTAGATACGCAGTATTTT
TRBV7-9	TRBJ2-1	few	.	CASSLEVRPREQFF	TGTGCCAGCAGCTTAGAGGTCAGGCCGAGAGAGCAGTTCTTC
TRBV6-2/TRBV6-3	TRBJ1-1	few	.	CASSYPTRAFF	TGTGCCAGCAGTTACCCTACGAGGGCTTTCTTT
TRBV7-2	TRBJ2-1	few	.	CASSLGGLQGVNEQFF	TGTGCCAGCAGCTTAGGTGGGTTACAGGGTGTCAATGAGCAGTTCTTC
TRBV7-3	TRBJ2-7	few	TRBD1	CASSFDRARLYEQYF	TGTGCCAGCAGCTTCGACAGGGCAAGACTCTACGAGCAGTACTTC
TRBV2	TRBJ2-3	.	.	CASRHPQNDTQYF	TGTGCCAGCCGCCACCCCCAGAATGATACGCAGTATTTT
TRBV7-2	TRBJ1-1	.	.	CASGLWDAVEAFF	TGTGCCAGCGGGCTCTGGGACGCAGTTGAAGCTTTCTTT
TRBV4-1	TRBJ1-3	.	.	CASSQDLATVSFSGNTIYF	TGCGCCAGCAGCCAAGATTTAGCGACAGTGTCTTTCTCTGGAAACACCATATATTTT
TRBV12-3/TRBV12-4	TRBJ2-1	.	.	CASSLYAGAVNDEQFF	TGTGCCAGCAGTTTATACGCGGGGGCCGTCAATGATGAGCAGTTCTTC
TRBV7-2	TRBJ1-5	.	.	CASSLATVRGNQPQHF	TGTGCCAGCAGCTTAGCGACGGTCAGAGGCAATCAGCCCCAGCATTTT
TRBV6-6	TRBJ1-1	few	TRBD1	CASSATGLGTEAFF	TGTGCCAGCAGCGCGACAGGGCTGGGGACTGAAGCTTTCTTT
TRBV27	TRBJ2-7	.	.	CASSFSSESSYEQYF	TGTGCCAGCAGTTTCTCGTCGGAAAGCTCCTACGAGCAGTACTTC
TRBV4-3	TRBJ1-5	few	.	CASSQVVETNQPQHF	TGCGCCAGCAGCCAAGTAGTAGAAACAAATCAGCCCCAGCATTTT
TRBV7-8	TRBJ1-2	.	.	CATGGGEVDGYTF	TGTGCCACCGGTGGGGGGGAAGTCGATGGCTACACCTTC
TRBV7-9	TRBJ1-5	.	.	CASSLVGGRNQPQHF	TGTGCCAGCAGCTTAGTGGGTGGGAGGAATCAGCCCCAGCATTTT
TRBV12-3/TRBV12-4	TRBJ2-6	.	.	CASLRASSGANVLTF	TGTGCCAGCCTTAGGGCCTCCTCTGGGGCCAACGTCCTGACTTTC
TRBV7-9	TRBJ2-7	.	TRBD1	CASSFQGVVEQYF	TGTGCCAGCAGCTTCCAGGGGGTGGTCGAGCAGTACTTC
TRBV5-4	TRBJ2-2	.	TRBD1	CASSPGGQDTGELFF	TGTGCCAGCAGCCCAGGGGGCCAGGACACCGGGGAGCTGTTTTTT
TRBV4-3	TRBJ1-1	few	.	CASSPRLGSVTEAFF	TGCGCCAGCAGCCCCCGGTTGGGGTCGGTCACTGAAGCTTTCTTT
TRBV7-6	TRBJ2-3	once	.	CASSSAGPRKRDTQYF	TGTGCCAGCAGCTCGGCCGGGCCCCGAAAGAGGGATACGCAGTATTTT
TRBV7-3	TRBJ2-3	few	TRBD2	CASSSGTSGGDTQYF	TGTGCCAGCAGCTCAGGGACTAGCGGGGGTGATACGCAGTATTTT
TRBV29-1	TRBJ1-2	.	.	CSVGTGNYGYTF	TGCAGCGTCGGCACGGGTAACTATGGCTACACCTTC
TRBV11-2	TRBJ1-2	few	.	CASSSPSTDLLGYTF	TGTGCCAGCAGCTCGCCTTCGACCGATCTTTTAGGCTACACCTTC
TRBV4-1	TRBJ1-1	few	.	CASSLREDTEAFF	TGCGCCAGCAGCCTCAGGGAGGACACTGAAGCTTTCTTT
TRBV12-3/TRBV12-4	TRBJ1-5	few	TRBD1	CASSHTTGKGPQHF	TGTGCCAGCAGCCATACGACAGGGAAAGGTCCCCAGCATTTT
TRBV7-8	TRBJ2-7	few	.	CASSFGQTEQYF	TGTGCCAGCAGCTTCGGACAGACCGAGCAGTACTTC
TRBV12-3/TRBV12-4	TRBJ1-4	.	TRBD1	CASSLTGWKEKLFF	TGTGCCAGCAGCTTGACAGGGTGGAAGGAAAAACTGTTTTTT
TRBV19	TRBJ1-5	few	.	CASSIGGLGQPQHF	TGTGCCAGTAGTATAGGGGGCCTTGGTCAGCCCCAGCATTTT
TRBV12-3/TRBV12-4	TRBJ1-6	few	TRBD1	CASSSGTVDSPLHF	TGTGCCAGCAGTTCCGGGACAGTGGATTCACCCCTCCACTTT
TRBV11-2	TRBJ1-1	few	TRBD1	CASSLSRGHGTEAFF	TGTGCCAGCAGCTTAAGCAGGGGGCATGGCACTGAAGCTTTCTTT
TRBV28	TRBJ2-5	.	.	CASSLSKETQYF	TGTGCCAGCAGTTTATCAAAGGAGACCCAGTACTTC
TRBV9	TRBJ2-7	.	TRBD1	CASSVATGTGREQYF	TGTGCCAGCAGCGTAGCCACCGGGACAGGGCGCGAGCAGTACTTC
TRBV19	TRBJ1-5	.	.	CASSIPPVARRTGSNQPQHF	TGTGCCAGTAGTATACCCCCGGTGGCCCGCCGAACGGGAAGCAATCAGCCCCAGCATTTT